This entry lists 8 T cell receptor beta chains sequenced from one sample in a study of cytomegalovirus exposure and HLA in healthy donors. It was with 60 Vbeta and 13 Jbeta primers that the PCR ran. The table came from immunoSEQ multiplex PCR; TCRdb's copy has only in-frame clones and leaves some out. The sample has over 100,000 clones; 50% to 65% are singletons. The sequencing sample was made of PBMCs. The receptors here all came from a man between 40 and 49 years old in good health and CMV-seropositive.

V is TRBV7-2 and J is TRBJ2-3, with a weak D call TRBD2 (5 bases). The CDR3 consists of 16 residues. V gave up 1 base and J gave up 4 bases, with 15 bases separating them. CDR1 and CDR2 from the germline V gene are SGHTA and FQGNSA. CDR3 bases: TGTGCCAGCAGCTTAGTCTCCCTACTAGGCTCAGATACGCAGTATTTT. It codes for CASSLVSLLGSDTQYF. Complete variable domain (other parts from reference TRBV7-2 and TRBJ2-3): GAGVSQSPSNKVTEKGKDVELRCDPISGHTALYWYRQSLGQGLEFLIYFQGNSAPDKSGLPSDRFSAERTGGSVSTLTIQRTQQEDSAVYLCASSLVSLLGSDTQYFGPGTRLTVL.

This chain links TRBV5-4 with TRBJ2-1, with TRBD2 matching 7 bases. J lost 0 bases, V lost 4 bases, and 4 bases had no gene match. CDR3 length equals 15 residues. CDR1 SGHNT and CDR2 YYREEE come from the germline V gene (reference sequence). CDR3 sequence: CASSQRTSSYNEQFF. The CDR3 DNA reads TGTGCCAGCAGCCAACGGACTAGCTCCTACAATGAGCAGTTCTTC.

The genes are TRBV18 and TRBJ2-7; D is perhaps TRBD1 (5 bases). The CDR3 spans 12 residues. CDR1 is KGHSH, CDR2 LQKENI, per germline. Trimming removed 3 bases at V and 6 bases at J, with 9 bases between. The CDR3 protein is CASSPGQGEQYF. DNA for the CDR3: TGTGCCAGCTCACCGGGGCAGGGCGAGCAGTACTTC.

V usage is TRBV23-1 and J usage is TRBJ1-1; TRBD1 aligns across 7 bases. TRBV23-1 is sorted into the ORF group, with uncertain function. V gave up 4 bases and J gave up 2 bases; unmatched junction bases: 10. The length of the CDR3 is 16 residues. The CDR3, as DNA: TGCGCCAGCAGTCCACGGCCAGGGGGGAGTAACACTGAAGCTTTCTTT. Protein sequence: CASSPRPGGSNTEAFF.

The chain is built from TRBV4-3 and TRBJ1-1; 10 positions match TRBD1. The CDR3 spans 15 residues. Germline values: CDR1 LGHNA, CDR2 YSLEER. The J segment lost 5 bases and the V segment lost 2 bases, leaving 5 bases of the junction unmatched. The CDR3 region is CASSQYRDRGTEAFF. Here the CDR3 DNA reads TGCGCCAGCAGCCAATACCGGGACAGGGGAACTGAAGCTTTCTTT.

This sequence joins TRBV2 and TRBJ1-5; D remains unclear. The V gene's germline CDR1 is SNHLY and CDR2 FYNNEI. This CDR3 comprises 13 residues. The V and J ends lost 3 bases and 4 bases respectively, with 7 bases between them. The CDR3 is CASSDLFNQPQHF. For the CDR3, the DNA is TGTGCCAGCAGTGATCTGTTTAATCAGCCCCAGCATTTT.

This sequence joins TRBV10-1 and TRBJ2-1; TRBD1 matches at 7 bases. This CDR3 has 15 residues. CDR1 WNHNN and CDR2 SYGVQD come from the germline V gene (reference sequence). Trimming removed 2 bases from V and 9 bases from J; junction bases left unmatched: 10. DNA of the CDR3: TGCGCCAGCAGTGAGCAACCGACAGGGTATGGTGAGCAGTTCTTC. Protein sequence: CASSEQPTGYGEQFF.

This chain connects TRBV7-9 to TRBJ2-1, with a tentative D call TRBD1 (7 bases). Germline CDR1 is SEHNR and CDR2 is FQNEAQ (reference sequence). The CDR3 sequence is 19 residues long. V lost 5 bases and J lost 0, with 23 bases in between. Here the CDR3 reads CASSTGVWRGLSSYNEQFF. The CDR3 DNA reads as TGTGCCAGCAGCACAGGGGTCTGGCGGGGACTTAGCTCCTACAATGAGCAGTTCTTC.